This T cell receptor (beta chain) originates from a study of shared clonotypes between healthy human individuals. Data came from immunoSEQ multiplex PCR; TCRdb stores just in-frame clones and leaves some out. The repertoire has 730,000 or so clones, approximately 75% of them found once; the top ten carry around 2%. The CDR3 runs to 13 residues. CDR1 MNHEY and CDR2 SMNVEV come from the germline V gene (reference sequence). Trimming removed 2 bases from V and 1 base from J, with 5 bases in between. The table lists this clone with a few counts. V usage is TRBV27 and J usage is TRBJ1-1; D gene uncertain. This receptor was obtained from a woman between 25 and 40 years old in good health. Sequenced input: memory CD4+ T cells sorted from blood. Specified subset: CD45RA-negative fraction. The CDR3 protein is CASSLTENTEAFF. The CDR3 nucleotides are TGTGCCAGCAGTTTAACTGAGAACACTGAAGCTTTCTTT.